The 20 T cell receptor beta chains reported below all come from one sample, sequenced in a study of shared clonotypes between healthy human individuals. Only in-frame clones appear in the TCRdb table, and some are missing; sequencing was by immunoSEQ multiplex PCR. The sample contains approximately 2.1 million clones, just over 90% of which appear only once. Sequenced: naive CD4+ T cells from PBMCs. The subset is: CD45RA+ positively selected. The origin of the receptors is a young man in good health. Some clones in this sample may be carry-over from other donors' samples.

The rearrangement uses TRBV13 and TRBJ2-7, with 12 positions matching TRBD2. The CDR3 sequence is 17 residues long. J lost 6 bases, V lost 2 bases, and 11 bases had no gene match. The germline CDR1 and CDR2 sequences are PRHDT and FYEKMQ (reference sequence). The CDR3 coding sequence is TGTGCCAGCAGCTTACGGCTAGCGGGAGGGTCTGGGGGCGAGCAGTACTTC. It is translated as CASSLRLAGGSGGEQYF. Full variable domain (outside the CDR3, taken from reference TRBV13 and TRBJ2-7): AAGVIQSPRHLIKEKRETATLKCYPIPRHDTVYWYQQGPGQDPQFLISFYEKMQSDKGSIPDRFSAQQFSDYHSELNMSSLELGDSALYFCASSLRLAGGSGGEQYFGPGTRLTVT.

The genes are TRBV7-7 and TRBJ2-7; tentative D call: TRBD2 (5 bases). Between the trimmed V and J ends, which lost 5 bases and 7 bases, there was a span of 15 bases. The CDR3 is made up of 13 amino acids. Germline-derived CDR1 and CDR2 are SSHAT and FNYEAQ (reference sequence). CDR3 sequence: CASSLANTGEQYF. The CDR3 coding sequence is TGTGCCAGCAGCCTCGCAAATACGGGGGAGCAGTACTTC.

The chain couples TRBV29-1 to TRBJ2-2; possible D gene TRBD1, 6 bases. Looked up from germline, CDR1 is SQVTM and CDR2 is ANQGSEA. There are 13 residues in the CDR3. V lost 1 base and J 7 bases, leaving 10 bases between the germline ends. The DNA for the CDR3 is TGCAGCGTTGAAGTGGGGGCTCTCGGGGAGCTGTTTTTT. Protein product: CSVEVGALGELFF.

This clone showed up just a few times. This rearrangement joins TRBV18 to TRBJ1-5; TRBD1 matches at 7 bases. The CDR3 loop spans 15 amino acids. Unmatched junction bases numbered 4, after V lost 2 bases and J lost 3 bases. CDR1 and CDR2 from the germline V gene are KGHSH and LQKENI. The CDR3: CASSPGTVDNQPQHF. CDR3 nucleotides: TGTGCCAGCTCACCAGGGACAGTAGACAATCAGCCCCAGCATTTT.

The chain uses TRBV29-1 and TRBJ1-3, with TRBD1 matching 9 bases. Germline trimming cut 7 bases from V and 3 bases from J; bases unmatched to any gene: 4. The CDR3 is made up of 13 amino acids. Germline-derived CDR1 and CDR2 are SQVTM and ANQGSEA. Written as DNA, the CDR3 is TGCAGCGCACAGGGGGCCGATGGAAACACCATATATTTT. Translating gives CSAQGADGNTIYF.

J is TRBJ2-3 and V is TRBV7-9, with TRBD2 identical over 7 bases. Trimming removed 0 bases from V and 4 bases from J; junction bases left unmatched: 4. CDR1 SEHNR and CDR2 FQNEAQ come from the germline V gene (reference sequence). The CDR3 spans 15 residues. CDR3 DNA: TGTGCCAGCAGCTTAGCAGCGGGGAAGGCAGATACGCAGTATTTT. Encoded protein: CASSLAAGKADTQYF.

CDR3 sequence reads: CASSSSQGRGYTF. DNA for the CDR3: TGTGCCAGCAGTTCGTCACAGGGACGGGGCTACACCTTC. The chain combines TRBV28 with TRBJ1-2; weak D call: TRBD1 (6 bases). Germline V lookup: CDR1 MDHEN, CDR2 SYDVKM. The V end lost 4 bases, the J end lost 8 bases, and 14 bases lay between the germline ends. This CDR3 spans 13 amino acids.

The gene calls are TRBV19 and TRBJ1-4, with 7 bases matching TRBD1. V lost 4 bases to trimming and J lost 0 bases; unmatched junction nucleotides: 8. Germline loops: CDR1 LNHDA, CDR2 SQIVND (reference sequence). CDR3 length: 17 amino acids. The CDR3 DNA reads TGTGCCAGTAGTACCACACAGGGGCCTACAACTAATGAAAAACTGTTTTTT. Its protein product is CASSTTQGPTTNEKLFF.

The chain links TRBV7-2 to TRBJ1-1, with unresolved D. Germline V CDR1 and CDR2: SGHTA, FQGNSA. This CDR3 has 15 residues. V lost 6 bases, J lost 1 base, and 15 bases lay in between. DNA for the CDR3: TGTGCCAGCAGTCCCCATGACGGACGGAACACTGAAGCTTTCTTT. Protein: CASSPHDGRNTEAFF.

In regard to this clone: The same CDR3 is also encoded by other DNA sequences in this sample. The V call is TRBV5-1, the J call TRBJ2-7; the D is unclear. V gave up 0 bases and J gave up 4 bases, with 5 bases separating them. This CDR3 spans 12 amino acids. Germline V gives CDR1 SGHRS, CDR2 YFSETQ. The DNA for the CDR3 is TGCGCCAGCAGCTTGGATATGTACGAGCAGTACTTC. Protein sequence: CASSLDMYEQYF. The full variable domain, completed using reference TRBV5-1 and TRBJ2-7, is KAGVTQTPRYLIKTRGQQVTLSCSPISGHRSVSWYQQTPGQGLQFLFEYFSETQRNKGNFPGRFSGRQFSNSRSEMNVSTLELGDSALYLCASSLDMYEQYFGPGTRLTVT.

The chain has TRBV9 and TRBJ2-3, with no clear D. CDR3 length equals 14 residues. The germline V and J ends were trimmed by 1 base and 4 bases, with 10 bases remaining between them. In germline, CDR1 is SGDLS, CDR2 YYNGEE. The CDR3 here is CASSVLGSSDTQYF. For the CDR3, the DNA is TGTGCCAGCAGCGTATTGGGCAGCTCAGATACGCAGTATTTT.

This clone has just a few counts. Distinct nucleotide sequences in the sample also encode this CDR3. The chain is built from TRBV2 and TRBJ1-2; D gene ambiguous. Germline CDR1 and CDR2: SNHLY and FYNNEI. Between the trimmed V and J ends, which lost 1 base and 5 bases, there was a span of 5 bases. CDR3 length: 12 amino acids. The CDR3 DNA follows: TGTGCCAGCAGTGAAGGGCAGTATGGCTACACCTTC. Encoded protein: CASSEGQYGYTF.

The rearrangement uses TRBV9 and TRBJ2-4, with D possibly being TRBD2 (6 bases). CDR1 and CDR2 from the germline V gene are SGDLS and YYNGEE. The germline V and J ends were trimmed by 6 bases and 6 bases, with 19 bases remaining between them. The CDR3 sequence is 15 residues long. The CDR3: CASNPEPGATNIQYF. Written as DNA, the CDR3 is TGTGCCAGCAATCCGGAACCGGGAGCAACAAACATTCAGTACTTC.

In the case of this clone: The sample contains more than one DNA sequence encoding this CDR3. V gene TRBV2 combines with J gene TRBJ2-3; D is uncertain. Germline CDR1 SNHLY, CDR2 FYNNEI. Trimming took 8 bases from V and 3 from J, leaving 3 bases between them. The CDR3 has 10 amino acids. Here the CDR3 reads CASRTDTQYF. CDR3 nucleotide sequence: TGTGCCAGCCGAACAGATACGCAGTATTTT.

V and J are TRBV19 and TRBJ2-3; 12 bases are shared with TRBD2. Germline V gene sequence: CDR1 LNHDA, CDR2 SQIVND (reference sequence). The CDR3 is made up of 16 amino acids. V dropped 5 bases and J dropped 2; count of bases not matched to a gene: 5. CDR3 in DNA: TGTGCCAGTAGTGTGACTAGCGGGGGTACCACAGATACGCAGTATTTT. Amino acid sequence: CASSVTSGGTTDTQYF.

The chain links TRBV10-1 to TRBJ1-5; tentative D call: TRBD1 (6 bases). The V end lost 0 bases, the J end lost 1 base, and 16 bases lay between the germline ends. CDR1 is WNHNN and CDR2 is SYGVQD in the germline V gene (reference sequence). This CDR3 region has 18 residues. The CDR3 reads CASSESEGVENSNQPQHF. CDR3 DNA: TGCGCCAGCAGTGAGTCCGAGGGGGTCGAGAACAGCAATCAGCCCCAGCATTTT.

This sequence joins TRBV2 and TRBJ2-3; 12 bases match TRBD2. Germline values: CDR1 SNHLY, CDR2 FYNNEI. The V segment lost 4 bases and the J segment 2 bases; nucleotides outside the gene matches: 4. This CDR3 contains 16 residues. This CDR3 is CASSGRLAGVTDTQYF. In DNA, the CDR3 is TGTGCCAGCAGTGGGCGACTAGCGGGAGTCACAGATACGCAGTATTTT. Using reference TRBV2 and TRBJ2-3 for the parts outside the CDR3, the full variable domain is EPEVTQTPSHQVTQMGQEVILRCVPISNHLYFYWYRQILGQKVEFLVSFYNNEISEKSEIFDDQFSVERPDGSNFTLKIRSTKLEDSAMYFCASSGRLAGVTDTQYFGPGTRLTVL.

The CDR3 DNA reads TGTGCCAGCTCACCACGGGGAGTTAATAGCAATCAGCCCCAGCATTTT. Amino acids: CASSPRGVNSNQPQHF. This sequence joins TRBV18 and TRBJ1-5; D unresolved. Germline V gene sequence: CDR1 KGHSH, CDR2 LQKENI. There are 16 residues in the CDR3. The ends were cut back, 1 base at V and 0 bases at J, with 10 bases in the middle.

As concerns this clone: Other DNA sequences from this sample encode an identical CDR3 as well. The chain carries TRBV29-1 and TRBJ2-7; D uncertain. The length of the CDR3 is 11 residues. Looked up from germline, CDR1 is SQVTM and CDR2 is ANQGSEA. V gave up 4 bases and J gave up 3 bases, with 7 bases separating them. For the CDR3, the DNA is TGCAGCGTTGGTGCCGGCTACGAGCAGTACTTC. Its translation: CSVGAGYEQYF.

The genes are TRBV30 and TRBJ2-7; a possible D gene is TRBD2 (6 bases). This CDR3 is built from 14 residues. Trimming stripped 8 bases from V and 0 bases from J, with 17 bases between. Germline V gene lookup returns CDR1 GTSNPN and CDR2 SVGIG (reference sequence). The CDR3 loop is CAGAGLRSSYEQYF. CDR3 in DNA: TGTGCCGGGGCGGGACTGAGGAGCTCCTACGAGCAGTACTTC.